This T cell receptor beta chain was captured in a study of blood T cell repertoires in COVID-19. Overall study context: Collection of acute and convalescent COVID-19 samples took place in the United States, Italy and Spain. T cells, B-cell-depleted T cells, or PBMCs provided the cDNA or gDNA that served as material.

This clone has a handful of counts. The CDR3 sequence is 13 residues long. J lost 4 bases, V lost 8 bases, and 10 bases had no gene match. The germline V gene has CDR1 GTSNPN and CDR2 SVGIG (reference sequence). The authors' processing: Reference gene primers were amplified, and this amplification served to estimate nucleated cell counts. Only in-frame clones appear in the TCRdb table, and some are missing; sequencing was by immunoSEQ multiplex PCR. That table supplies the V and J calls and clone size; D and trimming were determined from the DNA. Of 63,000 or so clones listed, approximately 79% were seen once; the top ten hold about 16%.

The V call is TRBV30, the J call TRBJ1-1, with 7 bases identical to TRBD1. The clonotype was recovered from an elderly man with active COVID-19. Sequenced input: peripheral blood. CDR3 coding DNA: TGTGCCGGAAGACAGGGATCCGGCACTGAAGCTTTCTTT. Protein sequence: CAGRQGSGTEAFF.